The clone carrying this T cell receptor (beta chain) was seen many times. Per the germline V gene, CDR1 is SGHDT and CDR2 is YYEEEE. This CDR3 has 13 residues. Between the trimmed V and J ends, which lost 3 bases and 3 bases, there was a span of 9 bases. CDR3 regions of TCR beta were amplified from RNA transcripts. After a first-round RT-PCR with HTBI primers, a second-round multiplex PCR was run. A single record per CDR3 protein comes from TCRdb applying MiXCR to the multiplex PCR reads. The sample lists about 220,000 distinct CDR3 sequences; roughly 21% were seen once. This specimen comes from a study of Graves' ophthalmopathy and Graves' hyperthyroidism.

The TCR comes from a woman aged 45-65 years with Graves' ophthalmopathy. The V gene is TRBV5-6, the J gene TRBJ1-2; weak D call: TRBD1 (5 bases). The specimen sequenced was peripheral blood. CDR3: CASSWDAHYGYTF. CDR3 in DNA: TGTGCCAGCAGCTGGGACGCGCACTATGGCTACACCTTC.